These T cell receptor beta chains were read from a single sample in a study of tumor-infiltrating lymphocytes in oesophageal squamous cell carcinoma. TCRdb ran MiXCR on the PCR reads and lists one entry per CDR3 protein. The top ten clones hold about 25% of a sample with 8,000 to 13,000 distinct CDR3 sequences, around 58% of them seen once. Sequenced sample: esophageal tumor tissue. Receptor source: a female donor with esophageal squamous cell carcinoma. The CDR3 runs from the conserved cysteine through the conserved F or W. A D gene is named only where the DNA matches it firmly. A row's size may be missing; if present it is once, few, many or a size class.

>TRBJ2-1|NA|TRBV12-5|TRBD1
TGTGCTAGTGGTCACGACAGGGGGCGAGAGCAGTTCTTC
CASGHDRGREQFF
>TRBJ2-1|few|TRBV6-1|TRBD2
TGTGCCAGCTCCAGGGGGAGACTAGCGGGAGGGGGGAATGAGCAGTTCTTC
CASSRGRLAGGGNEQFF
>TRBJ2-7|NA|TRBV12-3/TRBV12-4|NA
TGTGCCAGCAGTCCCAGGGTAAGGTCCTACGAGCAGTACTTC
CASSPRVRSYEQYF
>TRBJ2-7|NA|TRBV6-6|TRBD1
TGTGCCAGCAGTTCTCGAGGGGGCGCCTCCTACGAGCAGTACTTC
CASSSRGGASYEQYF
>TRBJ2-3|few|TRBV28|TRBD2
TGTGCCAGCAGTTTAGCGGGAGGGCCATCCACAGATACGCAGTATTTT
CASSLAGGPSTDTQYF
>TRBJ2-7|few|TRBV27|NA
TGTGCCAGCGGATTACCCTACGAGCAGTACTTC
CASGLPYEQYF
>TRBJ1-1|NA|TRBV27|NA
TGTGCCAGCAGTTGGACAGTCAGGCATGAAGCTTTCTTT
CASSWTVRHEAFF
>TRBJ2-3|NA|TRBV12-3/TRBV12-4|TRBD2
TGTGCCAGCAGACTGAGCGGGGCGGGCACAGATACGCAGTATTTT
CASRLSGAGTDTQYF
>TRBJ2-7|NA|TRBV11-2|NA
TGTGCCAGCAGCTTCGGCGGGACCTACGAGCAGTACTTC
CASSFGGTYEQYF
>TRBJ2-1|NA|TRBV7-8|TRBD2
TGTGCCAGCAGCACCTTAGCGGGAGAGCGCAATGAGCAGTTCTTC
CASSTLAGERNEQFF
>TRBJ2-7|NA|TRBV7-8|TRBD1
TGTGCCAGCAGCTTAAGGACAGGGACCTACGAGCAGTACTTC
CASSLRTGTYEQYF
>TRBJ2-7|few|TRBV7-3|NA
TGTGCCAGCAGCATCGGACACCTATACGAGCAGTACTTC
CASSIGHLYEQYF
>TRBJ2-7|NA|TRBV7-6|NA
TGTGCCAGCAGCTCGCCCCGACCTGGTGACGAGCAGTACTTC
CASSSPRPGDEQYF
>TRBJ1-4|NA|TRBV7-2|NA
TGTGCCAGCAGCGCCGACAGCTACCCTAATGAAAAACCGTTTTTT
CASSADSYPNEKPFF
>TRBJ2-5|NA|TRBV7-9|TRBD2
TGTGTCAGCAGCTACCCTAGCGGCCAAGAGACCCAGTACTTC
CVSSYPSGQETQYF
>TRBJ2-3|NA|TRBV7-8|TRBD2
TGTGCCAGCAGCCGTTTGGCGGGAGGGCCGGGAGATACGCAGTATTTT
CASSRLAGGPGDTQYF
>TRBJ2-7|NA|TRBV12-3/TRBV12-4|TRBD2
TGTGCCAGCAGTTCCCACGGGACTAGCGGGAGCTACGAGCAGTACTTC
CASSSHGTSGSYEQYF
>TRBJ2-3|NA|TRBV24-1|NA
TGTGCCACCAGTGATTGGGCGGACGGCACAGATACGCAGTATTTT
CATSDWADGTDTQYF
>TRBJ2-3|NA|TRBV7-2|NA
TGTGCCAGCAGCGGCCCGGGGGGCCAAGATACGCAGTATTTT
CASSGPGGQDTQYF
>TRBJ2-7|few|TRBV7-2|NA
TGTGCCAGCAGCTCCTACCGGACTAACTCCTACGAGCAGTACTTC
CASSSYRTNSYEQYF
>TRBJ2-1|many|TRBV4-1|NA
TGCGCCAGCAGCCAAGCGGGGGATGAGCAGTTCTTC
CASSQAGDEQFF
>TRBJ2-7|NA|TRBV5-2|NA
TGTGCCAGCAGCATTGACAGGTTTCTCTCCTACGAGCAGTACTTC
CASSIDRFLSYEQYF
>TRBJ2-3|NA|TRBV7-9|TRBD2
TGTGCCAGCAGCCCCGCGACTAGCGGGAGGACAGATACGCAGTATTTT
CASSPATSGRTDTQYF
>TRBJ2-1|NA|TRBV28|TRBD1
TGTGCCAGCAGTTTACCCTCCGGGACAGATTCCTACAATGAGCAGTTCTTC
CASSLPSGTDSYNEQFF
>TRBJ2-1|once|TRBV5-1|NA
TGCGCCAGCAGCTTGGGCCCTAACAATGAGCAGTTCTTC
CASSLGPNNEQFF
>TRBJ1-2|NA|TRBV12-3/TRBV12-4|NA
TGTGCCAGCAGTCTGCTCGCTGGAGGCTACACCTTC
CASSLLAGGYTF
>TRBJ2-2|once|TRBV24-1|NA
TGTGCCACCAGTAGGCCGCCGGCAGGGCGTCGACACACCGGGGAGCTGTTTTTT
CATSRPPAGRRHTGELFF
>TRBJ2-5|NA|TRBV7-3|NA
TGTGCCAGCAGCTCTGGACTGGTGGGGGAGACCCAGTACTTC
CASSSGLVGETQYF